The clone carrying this T cell receptor beta chain has a handful of counts. Its antigen is as yet unknown. This sample stems from a study of T cell clonotyping in hematopoietic cell transplantation. Study-wide context: Cytoreduction preceded collection of pretransplant recipient samples. Study-level results: Pathologically expanded recipient clonotypes increased progressively from day 30 to day 180 as diversity fell. Graft donor and pretransplant recipient Inverse Simpson Index values predicted broader posttransplant TCR diversity.

The time point is: recipient sample about 28 days before transplant, after cytoreduction. There are 14 residues in the CDR3. The V gene's germline CDR1 is MGHRA and CDR2 YSYEKL. The V gene lost 0 bases and the J gene lost 6 bases, with 11 bases spanning the gap. Using immunoSEQ multiplex PCR, the repertoire was profiled, and TCRdb retains in-frame clones only, with some absent. In the table there are 25,000 to 35,000 clones, just over 90% of which are singletons. This receptor was identified in a middle-aged man with acute myeloid leukemia. Some clones in this sample may be carry-over from other donors' samples. The sample consisted of peripheral blood mononuclear cells, taken before stem cell transplant. The genes are TRBV4-1 and TRBJ1-1, with D unclear. This CDR3 is CASSQEAGSPEAFF. DNA of the CDR3: TGCGCCAGCAGCCAAGAAGCCGGGAGCCCTGAAGCTTTCTTT.